What follows are 24 T cell receptor beta chains derived from one specimen sequenced in a study of blood T cell repertoires in COVID-19. The data were produced by immunoSEQ multiplex PCR, yet TCRdb's version contains in-frame clones alone and is incomplete. Of hundreds of thousands of clones in the sample, about 89% were seen once. Material: peripheral blood. The receptors come from a woman aged 55-70 years with COVID-19, enrolled during active disease.

V usage is TRBV28 and J usage is TRBJ2-7, with D maybe TRBD1 (6 bases). The CDR3 covers 14 residues. V was pared by 6 bases and J by 0 bases, with 12 bases between. CDR1 MDHEN and CDR2 SYDVKM come from the germline V gene. CDR3 protein: CASSPQGSSYEQYF. Written as DNA, the CDR3 is TGTGCCAGCAGCCCCCAGGGGTCCTCCTACGAGCAGTACTTC.

Notes on this clone: Other DNA sequences within the sample encode an identical CDR3. This chain joins TRBV2 and TRBJ2-7; TRBD1 matches at 7 bases. V shed 6 bases, J shed 0 bases, and the junction held 5 bases outside the gene matches. The CDR3 loop spans 14 amino acids. Germline V lookup: CDR1 SNHLY, CDR2 FYNNEI. The CDR3 is CASSLQGPSYEQYF. The CDR3, as DNA: TGTGCCAGCAGCCTACAGGGGCCCTCCTACGAGCAGTACTTC.

The rearrangement uses TRBV9 and TRBJ1-1, with D perhaps matching TRBD1 (5 bases). Trimming pared 2 bases from V and 0 bases from J, leaving 11 bases between. This CDR3 has 15 residues. The germline CDR1 and CDR2 sequences are SGDLS and YYNGEE. CDR3 coding DNA: TGTGCCAGCAGCGTCCAGGGCTCCATGAACACTGAAGCTTTCTTT. Its protein is CASSVQGSMNTEAFF.

This clone was counted a few times. This chain connects TRBV7-6 to TRBJ2-7; D not resolved. Trimming removed 0 bases from V and 3 bases from J, with 9 bases in between. CDR3 length equals 14 residues. Germline V lookup: CDR1 SGHVS, CDR2 FNYEAQ. The CDR3 bases are TGTGCCAGCAGCTTAGCTAACTCCTTCTACGAGCAGTACTTC. It translates to CASSLANSFYEQYF.

Regarding this clone: Other DNA sequences from this sample encode an identical CDR3 as well. This chain links TRBV14 with TRBJ1-2; D is undetermined. This CDR3 spans 11 amino acids. Germline CDR1 SGHDN, CDR2 FVKESK. V was pared by 4 bases and J by 6 bases, with 6 bases between. The CDR3, as DNA: TGTGCCAGCAGCCCCGGAGATGGCTACACCTTC. Protein product: CASSPGDGYTF.

The chain uses TRBV18 and TRBJ2-1; 7 bases fit TRBD2. The CDR3 totals 15 residues. V lost 5 bases, J lost 10 bases, and 14 bases stayed unmatched. Germline V CDR1 and CDR2: KGHSH, LQKENI. The CDR3 sequence is CASSSPGGVIGEQFF. The CDR3, as DNA: TGTGCCAGCTCATCCCCTGGGGGGGTGATAGGGGAGCAGTTCTTC.

This chain joins TRBV3-1 (or the pseudogene TRBV3-2) and TRBJ1-3, with D perhaps matching TRBD1 (5 bases). The CDR3 consists of 16 residues. Germline V gene sequence: CDR1 LGHDT, CDR2 YNNKEL (reference sequence). The V end was cut by 4 bases, the J end by 7 bases, with 20 bases between. DNA for the CDR3: TGTGCCAGCAGCCCCCCCAGGGCAGGTCAGGGCAACACCATATATTTT. It specifies CASSPPRAGQGNTIYF.

This clone was seen only a few times. This rearrangement joins TRBV5-4 to TRBJ1-6, with a weak D call TRBD1 (6 bases). Germline values: CDR1 SGHNT, CDR2 YYREEE (reference sequence). This CDR3 has 15 residues. V was pared by 6 bases and J by 1 base, with 11 bases between. DNA for the CDR3: TGTGCCAGCACCTTCCAGGGGTCCTATAATTCACCCCTCCACTTT. It codes for CASTFQGSYNSPLHF.

This clone turned up a few times. The chain has TRBV4-1 and TRBJ1-4; D is undetermined. V was cut by 0 bases and J by 4 bases, with 12 bases left in between. Per germline, CDR1 MGHRA and CDR2 YSYEKL. This CDR3 is 16 amino acids long. The CDR3 here is CASSQDFGYNNEKLFF. CDR3 DNA: TGCGCCAGCAGCCAAGATTTCGGGTACAATAATGAAAAACTGTTTTTT.

The chain links TRBV28 to TRBJ1-6; 7 bases agree with TRBD1. Germline V CDR1 and CDR2: MDHEN, SYDVKM. CDR3 size: 16 residues. The V gene end was trimmed by 4 bases and the J gene end by 9 bases; junction bases not matched to a gene: 12. The chain's CDR3 is CASSSGTVRGSSPLHF. The CDR3 nucleotides read TGTGCCAGCAGTTCGGGGACAGTTAGGGGGAGTTCACCCCTCCACTTT.

The chain combines TRBV4-2 with TRBJ2-1; 8 nucleotides align to TRBD2. With 3 bases clipped from V and 8 bases from J, the junction kept 12 bases outside the gene matches. CDR1 is LGHNA, CDR2 YNFKEQ, per germline. CDR3 length equals 16 residues. CDR3: CASSQSGTSGGDEQFF. The CDR3 DNA reads as TGTGCCAGCAGCCAGTCCGGGACTAGTGGGGGGGATGAGCAGTTCTTC.

The chain combines TRBV28 with TRBJ2-7; D is possibly TRBD2 (7 bases). This CDR3 comprises 14 residues. From germline, CDR1 is MDHEN and CDR2 SYDVKM. Between the trimmed V and J ends, which lost 5 bases and 2 bases, there was a span of 13 bases. As DNA, the CDR3 is TGTGCCAGCAGTCCCGGGGGGCCTCCCTACGAGCAGTACTTC. It translates to CASSPGGPPYEQYF. Using reference TRBV28 and TRBJ2-7 for the parts outside the CDR3, the full variable domain is DVKVTQSSRYLVKRTGEKVFLECVQDMDHENMFWYRQDPGLGLRLIYFSYDVKMKEKGDIPEGYSVSREKKERFSLILESASTNQTSMYLCASSPGGPPYEQYFGPGTRLTVT.

The rearrangement uses TRBV14 and TRBJ2-2; 10 bases match TRBD2. The CDR3 is made up of 17 amino acids. Germline CDR1 is SGHDN and CDR2 is FVKESK. Trimming took 1 base from V and 6 from J; bases not matched to a gene: 8. The CDR3 sequence is CASSQAQLAGMAGELFF. The CDR3 DNA follows: TGTGCCAGCAGCCAAGCACAACTAGCGGGAATGGCCGGGGAGCTGTTTTTT. Filled out from reference TRBV14 and TRBJ2-2, the complete variable domain reads EAGVTQFPSHSVIEKGQTVTLRCDPISGHDNLYWYRRVMGKEIKFLLHFVKESKQDESGMPNNRFLAERTGGTYSTLKVQPAELEDSGVYFCASSQAQLAGMAGELFFGEGSRLTVL.

This clone was counted only a few times. The chain recombines TRBV27 with TRBJ1-1; D unresolved. CDR3 size: 15 residues. The V and J ends lost 0 bases and 2 bases respectively, with 10 bases between them. Germline-derived CDR1 and CDR2 are MNHEY and SMNVEV (reference sequence). This CDR3 is CASSLSGSINTEAFF. Here the CDR3 DNA reads TGTGCCAGCAGTTTATCCGGTTCCATAAACACTGAAGCTTTCTTT.

This chain uses TRBV15 with TRBJ1-2, with unresolved D. Germline CDR1 reads LNHNV; CDR2 reads YYDKDF (reference sequence). Trimming removed 0 bases from V and 6 bases from J, with 11 bases in between. This CDR3 is built from 14 residues. The CDR3 bases are TGTGCCACCAGCAGAGAATCGGGAGGCCATGGCTACACCTTC. Protein product: CATSRESGGHGYTF.

Remarks on this clone: Other nucleotide sequences from this sample produce the same CDR3. This chain connects TRBV5-1 to TRBJ2-2; D not resolved. The ends were cut back, 0 bases at V and 5 bases at J, with 5 bases in the middle. The CDR3 runs to 13 residues. The germline CDR1 and CDR2 sequences are SGHRS and YFSETQ. CDR3 region: CASSLVVTGELFF. Here the CDR3 DNA reads TGCGCCAGCAGCTTGGTAGTTACCGGGGAGCTGTTTTTT.

This chain connects TRBV18 to TRBJ2-7; TRBD2 aligns across 12 bases. The germline CDR1 and CDR2 sequences are KGHSH and LQKENI. CDR3 length equals 18 residues. The V gene end was trimmed by 3 bases and the J gene end by 0 bases; junction bases not matched to a gene: 9. The DNA for the CDR3 is TGTGCCAGCTCACCGAGATTAGGACTAGCGGGGAGCTCCTACGAGCAGTACTTC. Translated: CASSPRLGLAGSSYEQYF.

This sequence joins TRBV11-3 and TRBJ2-1; 11 nucleotides match TRBD2. Germline V lookup: CDR1 SGHNT, CDR2 YENEEA. The CDR3 is made up of 16 amino acids. V lost 5 bases and J lost 7; bases outside the gene matches: 10. The CDR3 is CASSGPASGGMNEQFF. The DNA of the CDR3 is TGTGCCAGCAGCGGCCCAGCTAGCGGGGGGATGAATGAGCAGTTCTTC. Supplemented by reference TRBV11-3 and TRBJ2-1, the full variable domain reads EAGVVQSPRYKIIEKKQPVAFWCNPISGHNTLYWYLQNLGQGPELLIRYENEEAVDDSQLPKDRFSAERLKGVDSTLKIQPAELGDSAVYLCASSGPASGGMNEQFFGPGTRLTVL.

This rearrangement joins TRBV5-1 to TRBJ1-1; D may be TRBD1 (6 bases). V gave up 2 bases and J gave up 1 base, with 9 bases separating them. This CDR3 is 14 amino acids long. Germline CDR1 SGHRS, CDR2 YFSETQ. The CDR3 nucleotides read TGCGCCAGCAGCTTCCCGGACAGGAACACTGAAGCTTTCTTT. Translating it yields CASSFPDRNTEAFF.

The table lists this clone with a few counts. CDR3 in DNA: TGTGCCAGCAGCTTGGGACAGACTTATGGCTACACCTTC. Translation: CASSLGQTYGYTF. V gene TRBV7-9 combines with J gene TRBJ1-2, with 7 nucleotides matching TRBD1. In germline, CDR1 is SEHNR, CDR2 FQNEAQ (reference sequence). The CDR3 is made up of 13 amino acids. V trimming: 3 bases; J trimming: 5 bases; junction bases outside the gene matches: 3.

This clone was picked up one time. The CDR3: CASGRGGVGETQYF. The CDR3 region has the DNA TGTGCCAGCGGGCGGGGAGGGGTCGGAGAGACCCAGTACTTC. The rearrangement joins TRBV19 to TRBJ2-5; TRBD2 matches at 7 bases. This CDR3 is 14 amino acids long. The V gene's germline CDR1 is LNHDA and CDR2 SQIVND (reference sequence). Trimming at V came to 9 bases and at J to 4 bases, leaving 11 bases not matched to a gene. Using reference TRBV19 and TRBJ2-5 for the parts outside the CDR3, the full variable domain is DGGITQSPKYLFRKEGQNVTLSCEQNLNHDAMYWYRQDPGQGLRLIYYSQIVNDFQKGDIAEGYSVSREKKESFPLTVTSAQKNPTAFYLCASGRGGVGETQYFGPGTRLLVL.

CDR3 nucleotides: TGTGCCAGCAGCTTAGGACAGATAAGGAACACTGAAGCTTTCTTT. Residues: CASSLGQIRNTEAFF. The rearrangement joins TRBV11-2 to TRBJ1-1; a weak D match, TRBD1 (5 bases). The CDR3 contains 15 residues. The V gene's germline CDR1 is SGHAT and CDR2 FQNNGV. The V end lost 1 base, the J end lost 1 base, and 10 bases lay between the germline ends.

This chain links TRBV5-4 with TRBJ2-5, with TRBD2 matching over 13 bases. V shed 4 bases, J shed 4 bases, and the junction held 13 bases outside the gene matches. CDR1 SGHNT and CDR2 YYREEE come from the germline V gene (reference sequence). The CDR3 totals 18 residues. The CDR3 DNA reads as TGTGCCAGCAGCCCTGGGCCCCAACTAGCGGGGGGGCGAGAGACCCAGTACTTC. It translates to CASSPGPQLAGGRETQYF.

The CDR3 region has the DNA TGTGCCAGTGCCGGGACATTTGAAGCTTTCTTT. It yields the protein CASAGTFEAFF. The chain recombines TRBV6-5 with TRBJ1-1; D possibly corresponds to TRBD1 (6 bases). From germline, CDR1 is MNHEY and CDR2 SVGAGI. V lost 9 bases and J lost 7, with 12 bases in between. The CDR3 length is 11 residues.